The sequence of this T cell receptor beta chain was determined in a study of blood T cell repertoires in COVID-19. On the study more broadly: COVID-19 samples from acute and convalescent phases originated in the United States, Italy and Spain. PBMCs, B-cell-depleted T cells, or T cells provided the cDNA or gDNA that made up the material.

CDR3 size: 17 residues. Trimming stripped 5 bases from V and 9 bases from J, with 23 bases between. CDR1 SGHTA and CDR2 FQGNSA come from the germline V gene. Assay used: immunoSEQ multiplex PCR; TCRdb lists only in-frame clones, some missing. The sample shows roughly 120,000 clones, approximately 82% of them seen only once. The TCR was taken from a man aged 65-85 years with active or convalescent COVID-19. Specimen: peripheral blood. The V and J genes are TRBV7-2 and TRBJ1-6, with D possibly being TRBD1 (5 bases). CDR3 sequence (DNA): TGTGCCAGCAGCCCCAAGTCGTTGGGGACTATAGGTTCACCCCTCCACTTT. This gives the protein CASSPKSLGTIGSPLHF. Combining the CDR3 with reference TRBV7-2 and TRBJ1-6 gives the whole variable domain GAGVSQSPSNKVTEKGKDVELRCDPISGHTALYWYRQSLGQGLEFLIYFQGNSAPDKSGLPSDRFSAERTGGSVSTLTIQRTQQEDSAVYLCASSPKSLGTIGSPLHFGNGTRLTVT.